This T cell receptor (beta chain) appears in the sequencing data of a study of blood T cells in healthy people across ages. The second PCR ran about 6 to 11 cycles with a sample-barcoded 5' primer and J-beta primers. Using its own MiXCR run on the 5' RACE reads, TCRdb lists one record per CDR3 protein. The sample shows 1.8 million or so distinct CDR3 sequences, around 40% of them seen only once. Trimming shortened V by 6 bases and J by 6 bases, and 10 bases separated the two germline ends. The germline gives CDR1 SGHKS, CDR2 YYEKEE (reference sequence). The CDR3 sequence is 11 residues long. The chain is built from TRBV5-5 and TRBJ2-7; D not certain. The receptor's source is a human donor in good health. The sequenced material came from blood. The DNA for the CDR3 is TGTGCCAGCACTCATGGTATCGAGCAGTACTTC. Translated, it gives CASTHGIEQYF.